Following are 13 T cell receptor beta chains from one sample sequenced in a study of blood T cell repertoires in COVID-19. The repertoire was sequenced with immunoSEQ multiplex PCR; TCRdb's copy has only in-frame clones and lacks some. The table has around 130,000 clones, about four fifths seen once; the top ten hold about an eighth. Sequencing used peripheral blood. Receptor source: a human donor in a cohort sampled during active COVID-19.

This clone occurred a few times. The chain joins TRBV28 to TRBJ2-7, with 9 positions matching TRBD1. The V and J ends lost 6 bases and 7 bases, in that order; junction bases with no gene match: 10. Germline V gene sequence: CDR1 MDHEN, CDR2 SYDVKM. The CDR3 has 14 residues. The CDR3 nucleotides read TGTGCCAGCAGATTACAGGGGGCTACGGGAGAGCAGTACTTC. Amino acid sequence: CASRLQGATGEQYF.

This chain joins TRBV3-1 (or the pseudogene TRBV3-2) and TRBJ2-5; a possible D gene is TRBD1 (7 bases). Per germline, CDR1 LGHDT and CDR2 YNNKEL (reference sequence). The length of the CDR3 is 15 residues. V was cut by 4 bases and J by 5 bases, with 17 bases left in between. In DNA form, the CDR3 reads TGTGCCAGCAGCCGGCATGACGGGGGACAGGAGACCCAGTACTTC. Translated: CASSRHDGGQETQYF.

This clone was detected only once. The chain couples TRBV4-1 to TRBJ1-2; D call uncertain. Trimming pared 0 bases from V and 3 bases from J, leaving 14 bases between. The CDR3 covers 16 residues. The germline V gene encodes CDR1 MGHRA and CDR2 YSYEKL. This CDR3 reads CASSQDSSLGYYGYTF. The DNA for the CDR3 is TGCGCCAGCAGCCAAGATTCTAGCCTGGGCTACTATGGCTACACCTTC.

The chain's CDR3 is CASSLVSGVTEAFF. The CDR3 DNA reads TGCGCCAGCAGCTTGGTATCAGGGGTGACTGAAGCTTTCTTT. This chain joins TRBV5-1 and TRBJ1-1, with D possibly TRBD1 on 6 matching bases. The CDR3 covers 14 residues. The germline V gene has CDR1 SGHRS and CDR2 YFSETQ. V dropped 0 bases and J dropped 5 bases, with 11 bases sitting between them.

This chain links TRBV2 with TRBJ2-2; perhaps TRBD1 as D (6 bases). The CDR3 runs 12 residues. Germline V gene lookup returns CDR1 SNHLY and CDR2 FYNNEI. The V end lost 6 bases, the J end lost 6 bases, and 8 bases lay between the germline ends. In DNA form, the CDR3 reads TGTGCCAGCAGAGGACAGTCCGGGGAGCTGTTTTTT. This codes for CASRGQSGELFF.

The chain links TRBV5-6 to TRBJ2-5; D is undetermined. Deletions cut 4 bases from V and 0 bases from J, with 4 bases between. Per the germline V gene, CDR1 is SGHDT and CDR2 is YYEEEE. The CDR3 is 12 residues long. This chain's CDR3 is CASSENQETQYF. In DNA, the CDR3 is TGTGCCAGCAGCGAGAACCAAGAGACCCAGTACTTC.

The rearrangement links TRBV18 to TRBJ1-6, with 7 bases identical to TRBD1. Trimming removed 6 bases from V and 8 bases from J; junction bases left unmatched: 7. The CDR3 contains 14 residues. CDR1 and CDR2 from the germline V gene are KGHSH and LQKENI. CDR3 sequence (DNA): TGTGCCAGCTCCCCCCCAGGGGGAGATTCACCCCTCCACTTT. This sequence encodes CASSPPGGDSPLHF. Complete variable domain (other parts from reference TRBV18 and TRBJ1-6): NAGVMQNPRHLVRRRGQEARLRCSPMKGHSHVYWYRQLPEEGLKFMVYLQKENIIDESGMPKERFSAEFPKEGPSILRIQQVVRGDSAAYFCASSPPGGDSPLHFGNGTRLTVT.

The J gene is TRBJ2-3, the V gene TRBV6-1; no reliable D call. The CDR3 loop spans 16 amino acids. Germline V CDR1 and CDR2: MNHNS, SASEGT. The V gene lost 0 bases and the J gene lost 2 bases, with 12 bases spanning the gap. CDR3 nucleotide sequence: TGTGCCAGCAGTGAAGCGAGTGTCTTCCACACAGATACGCAGTATTTT. Translating gives CASSEASVFHTDTQYF.

The chain carries TRBV6-5 and TRBJ1-1, with D perhaps TRBD1 (5 bases). This CDR3 is 13 amino acids long. The V gene's germline CDR1 is MNHEY and CDR2 SVGAGI. Trimming shortened V by 9 bases and J by 8 bases, and 19 bases separated the two germline ends. CDR3 sequence (DNA): TGTGCCAGTACTTCAATGAACCAGGGAGAAGCTTTCTTT. Its protein product is CASTSMNQGEAFF.

The V gene is TRBV9, the J gene TRBJ2-2; 9 positions agree with TRBD2. The J segment lost 5 bases and the V segment lost 0 bases, leaving 8 bases of the junction unmatched. Germline CDR1 SGDLS, CDR2 YYNGEE. The CDR3 consists of 17 residues. In DNA, the CDR3 is TGTGCCAGCAGCGTAGCCCCCCCCCTAGCGGGGACCGGGGAGCTGTTTTTT. It yields the protein CASSVAPPLAGTGELFF.

The chain uses TRBV7-9 and TRBJ2-2; D perhaps matches TRBD2 (7 bases). Trimming stripped 2 bases from V and 6 bases from J, with 16 bases between. The CDR3 loop spans 16 amino acids. The germline V gene encodes CDR1 SEHNR and CDR2 FQNEAQ (reference sequence). In DNA form, the CDR3 reads TGTGCCAGCAGCTTACTTTCGGGGGCGGGGGCCGGGGAGCTGTTTTTT. This gives the protein CASSLLSGAGAGELFF.

In DNA, the CDR3 is TGTGCCAGCAGGGTACATGGACTATCCACAGATACGCAGTATTTT. Its translation: CASRVHGLSTDTQYF. This rearrangement joins TRBV7-8 to TRBJ2-3; D might be TRBD2 (6 bases). In germline, CDR1 is SGHVS, CDR2 FQNEAQ. There are 15 residues in the CDR3. Trimming removed 6 bases at V and 2 bases at J, with 15 bases between.

V is TRBV7-9 and J is TRBJ2-5; TRBD1 might be the D (5 bases). From germline, CDR1 is SEHNR and CDR2 FQNEAQ (reference sequence). V gave up 4 bases and J gave up 0 bases, with 9 bases separating them. The CDR3 totals 14 residues. CDR3 DNA sequence: TGTGCCAGCAGCTCCCGGACAAACCAAGAGACCCAGTACTTC. It is translated as CASSSRTNQETQYF.